The source of this T cell receptor beta chain is a study of shared clonotypes between healthy human individuals. Germline V gives CDR1 SEHNR, CDR2 FQNEAQ (reference sequence). The CDR3 consists of 17 residues. V shed 1 base, J shed 8 bases, and the junction held 10 bases outside the gene matches. The assay was immunoSEQ multiplex PCR, and TCRdb's table has in-frame clones only and misses some. In the table there are 600,000 or so clones, about 98% of which are singletons. Only CD45RO-negative cells positively selected for CCR7 counted as naive CD8 cells, so terminally differentiated effector memory CD45RA+ cells were excluded.

This receptor was taken from a man under 40 in good health. The sample was naive CD8+ T cells sorted from blood. This chain joins TRBV7-9 and TRBJ2-1, with TRBD2 matching 11 bases. The CDR3 is CASSLVTPSGRPDEQFF. As DNA, the CDR3 is TGTGCCAGCAGCTTAGTCACGCCTAGCGGGAGGCCTGATGAGCAGTTCTTC.